Listed below are T cell receptor beta chains from one sample, sequenced in a study of blood T cell repertoires in COVID-19. Profiling relied on immunoSEQ multiplex PCR, and the TCRdb table lists in-frame clones only, not all of them. The repertoire holds approximately 110,000 clones, with around 64% as singletons. Specimen: peripheral blood. The source of these receptors is a human donor with acute or convalescent COVID-19. The donor label of this sample is uncertain. Both conserved end residues are part of each CDR3. D genes are given only for firm matches. The listing skips clone size in some rows; elsewhere it reads once, few, many or a size class.

D,V,J,size,DNA,CDR3
TRBD1,TRBV4-1,TRBJ1-4,once,TGCGCCAGCAGCTACCGGGACAGGGCGAATGAAAAACTGTTTTTT,CASSYRDRANEKLFF
.,TRBV5-6,TRBJ2-5,.,TGTGCCAGCAGCTTGTGGGGCCCTGGGAACCAAGAGACCCAGTACTTC,CASSLWGPGNQETQYF
.,TRBV3-1/TRBV3-2,TRBJ2-7,.,TGTGCCAGCAGCCAGGCTGACTACGAGCAGTACTTC,CASSQADYEQYF
TRBD2,TRBV9,TRBJ2-1,.,TGTGCCAGCACCGTTACTAGCGGGGTGAGCTCCTACAATGAGCAGTTCTTC,CASTVTSGVSSYNEQFF
.,TRBV19,TRBJ1-1,.,TGTGCCAGTGGCCCTGGGGCAGATGAAGGCACTGAAGCTTTCTTT,CASGPGADEGTEAFF
TRBD2,TRBV29-1,TRBJ2-1,few,TGCAGCGTTGAAAGGGGACTAGCGGGGCGAGGCGAGCAGTTCTTC,CSVERGLAGRGEQFF
.,TRBV9,TRBJ1-4,.,TGTGCCAGCAGCGCCGTAGGCCTAGGGGATGAAAAACTGTTTTTT,CASSAVGLGDEKLFF
.,TRBV9,TRBJ1-5,.,TGTGCCAGCAGCGTAGGCGGGCAGGTCCTTCAGCCCCAGCATTTT,CASSVGGQVLQPQHF
.,TRBV28,TRBJ1-2,.,TGTGCCAGCAGTTCAGGGATAGATGGCTACACCTTC,CASSSGIDGYTF
.,TRBV2,TRBJ1-6,.,TGTGCCAGCGGTAGCTCCTATAATTCACCCCTCCACTTT,CASGSSYNSPLHF
.,TRBV7-3,TRBJ1-2,.,TGTGCCAGCAGCTTAACGACGGGCTATGGCTACACCTTC,CASSLTTGYGYTF
TRBD1,TRBV5-6,TRBJ1-1,few,TGTGCCAGCTTCCTTGGGGGACAGGTTGCCGTAGAAGCTTTCTTT,CASFLGGQVAVEAFF
.,TRBV9,TRBJ2-3,.,TGTGCCAGCAGCGTAGGGGGCAGTTTCACAGATACGCAGTATTTT,CASSVGGSFTDTQYF
TRBD1,TRBV6-5,TRBJ1-2,many,TGTGCCAGCATTAGGACAGGGGATAACTATGGCTACACCTTC,CASIRTGDNYGYTF
TRBD2,TRBV19,TRBJ2-3,.,TGTGCCAGTAGTATAGATCTACTAGCGGGGGGGGCGAGTACAGATACGCAGTATTTT,CASSIDLLAGGASTDTQYF
.,TRBV27,TRBJ1-1,once,TGTGCCAGCAGTCGGGTTATGAACACTGAAGCTTTCTTT,CASSRVMNTEAFF
.,TRBV7-2,TRBJ1-6,.,TGTGCCAGCAGCCCGCAGGTGGGGTACGGAGGGTCACCCCTCCACTTT,CASSPQVGYGGSPLHF
.,TRBV5-8,TRBJ1-3,.,TGTGCCAGCAGCTTGTTTTTGACATCTGGAAACACCATATATTTT,CASSLFLTSGNTIYF
.,TRBV28,TRBJ1-5,.,TGTGCCAGCAGTCTGGGGGGTGACAATCAGCCCCAGCATTTT,CASSLGGDNQPQHF
TRBD1,TRBV29-1,TRBJ2-7,once,TGCAGCGTTGAAGTGGGACAGGGCAGTTACGAGCAGTACTTC,CSVEVGQGSYEQYF
.,TRBV2,TRBJ1-2,.,TGTGCCAGCAGTCCAAGCGGCACCGCTTATAACTATGGCTACACCTTC,CASSPSGTAYNYGYTF
.,TRBV19,TRBJ1-5,.,TGTGCCAGTACTCTGGACCGGGACACCATCAATCAGCCCCAGCATTTT,CASTLDRDTINQPQHF
TRBD2,TRBV7-6,TRBJ2-5,.,TGTGCCAGCATCACGGGGTGGGGACTAGCCGAGACCCAGTACTTC,CASITGWGLAETQYF
.,TRBV7-2,TRBJ2-2,.,TGTGCCAGCAGCCTGACGGGAATTAACACCGGGGAGCTGTTTTTT,CASSLTGINTGELFF
.,TRBV4-2,TRBJ2-1,.,TGTGCCAGCAGCCAAGAGTGGGGACTCTACAATGAGCAGTTCTTC,CASSQEWGLYNEQFF
TRBD1,TRBV24-1,TRBJ2-1,.,TGTGCCACCAGTGGCTCTCTCTCAGGGGGACGTGAGCAGTTCTTC,CATSGSLSGGREQFF